A selection of T cell receptor beta chains follows, all from one sample in a study of siplizumab effects on memory and regulatory T cells. Only in-frame clones appear in the TCRdb table, and some are missing; sequencing was by immunoSEQ multiplex PCR. The sample yields 100,000 or so clones, 75% to 95% seen once. Sequences were obtained from CD4+ T cells sorted from blood. The receptors derive from a human donor in good health. CDR3s include the opening cysteine and the closing phenylalanine or tryptophan. Each record gives: J gene, D gene, V gene, clone size, CDR3 protein, CDR3 DNA. The D gene is left open where the match is weak. The size of a clone is reported for some rows only, either as once, few or many, or as a class for expanded clones.

>TRBJ2-6|.|TRBV27|.
CASSLRITGANVLTF
TGTGCCAGCAGTTTACGGATTACTGGGGCCAACGTCCTGACTTTC
>TRBJ1-1|.|TRBV6-5|.
CASSPDRSFPTEAFF
TGTGCCAGCAGTCCAGACAGGTCCTTCCCGACTGAAGCTTTCTTT
>TRBJ2-3|.|TRBV6-4|.
CASSEGSTDTQYF
TGTGCCAGCAGTGAGGGGAGCACAGATACGCAGTATTTT
>TRBJ2-1|.|TRBV7-8|.
CASSSPVRDKYNEQFF
TGTGCCAGCAGCTCCCCCGTACGGGACAAATACAATGAGCAGTTCTTC
>TRBJ2-1|.|TRBV28|.
CASETVGTRLRNEQFF
TGTGCCAGCGAAACGGTAGGGACGCGGCTTAGGAATGAGCAGTTCTTC
>TRBJ2-3|TRBD1|TRBV9|.
CASSAGQGSRDTQYF
TGTGCCAGCAGCGCGGGACAGGGGAGTAGAGATACGCAGTATTTT
>TRBJ2-4|TRBD2|TRBV27|.
CASKLAGGNIQYF
TGTGCCAGCAAACTAGCGGGGGGAAACATTCAGTACTTC
>TRBJ2-7|TRBD1|TRBV12-5|.
CASGLATGQGAYEQYF
TGTGCTAGTGGTTTGGCGACTGGACAGGGGGCCTACGAGCAGTACTTC
>TRBJ1-2|TRBD1|TRBV7-2|.
CASRYRDRGRPEDGYTF
TGTGCCAGCAGATACCGGGACAGGGGTCGTCCGGAGGATGGCTACACCTTC
>TRBJ1-5|TRBD1|TRBV30|.
CAWSVIGQGHQPQHF
TGTGCCTGGAGTGTAATTGGACAGGGCCATCAGCCCCAGCATTTT
>TRBJ2-2|.|TRBV12-5|.
CASRAGGSNTGELFF
TGTGCTAGTCGGGCTGGGGGATCGAACACCGGGGAGCTGTTTTTT
>TRBJ1-4|.|TRBV7-9|.
CANQGSTNEKLFF
TGTGCCAATCAGGGGTCTACTAATGAAAAACTGTTTTTT
>TRBJ1-1|.|TRBV6-1|.
CASSPGADTEAFF
TGTGCCAGCAGCCCCGGGGCTGACACTGAAGCTTTCTTT
>TRBJ1-1|TRBD1|TRBV4-2|.
CASRRGTGGDGTEAFF
TGTGCCAGCCGGCGGGGGACAGGGGGCGATGGGACTGAAGCTTTCTTT
>TRBJ2-2|.|TRBV7-9|.
CASSLDAGELFF
TGTGCCAGCAGCCTGGATGCCGGGGAGCTGTTTTTT
>TRBJ1-2|TRBD1|TRBV2|.
CASSRGGNYGYTF
TGTGCCAGCAGTCGAGGGGGCAACTATGGCTACACCTTC
>TRBJ1-1|TRBD1|TRBV28|.
CASSPGTVRYCFF
TGTGCCAGTAGCCCCGGGACAGTTCGTTATTGTTTCTTT
>TRBJ1-1|.|TRBV5-4|.
CASSLGLVNTEAFF
TGTGCCAGCAGCTTGGGCCTGGTGAACACTGAAGCTTTCTTT
>TRBJ2-7|.|TRBV11-2|once
CASSLGGVNSYEQYF
TGTGCCAGCAGCTTAGGAGGCGTTAACTCCTACGAGCAGTACTTC
>TRBJ2-4|.|TRBV28|.
CASSLPDSLRDIQYF
TGTGCCAGCAGTTTACCGGACAGCCTAAGGGACATTCAGTACTTC
>TRBJ2-7|.|TRBV13|.
CASSLTVSYEQYF
TGTGCCAGCAGCTTGACAGTCTCCTACGAGCAGTACTTC
>TRBJ2-3|.|TRBV10-3|.
CAISEGQPVTTDTQYF
TGTGCCATCAGTGAGGGGCAGCCGGTCACCACAGATACGCAGTATTTT
>TRBJ2-5|.|TRBV15|.
CATSRSPDPSETQYF
TGTGCCACCAGCCGCTCCCCAGACCCCTCGGAGACCCAGTACTTC
>TRBJ2-2|.|TRBV10-3|.
CASKADGRTGELFF
TGTGCCTCCAAGGCGGATGGGCGGACCGGGGAGCTGTTTTTT
>TRBJ2-1|TRBD2|TRBV18|.
CASSGTSGVNEQFF
TGTGCCAGCTCAGGTACTAGCGGGGTCAATGAGCAGTTCTTC
>TRBJ1-2|TRBD1|TRBV5-4|.
CASSNRGTGPYGYTF
TGTGCCAGCAGCAATCGCGGGACAGGGCCCTATGGCTACACCTTC
>TRBJ2-7|.|TRBV18|.
CASSPPSAYEQYF
TGTGCCAGCTCACCACCCTCAGCCTACGAGCAGTACTTC
>TRBJ1-1|.|TRBV19|.
CASSIPAGSEAFF
TGTGCCAGTAGTATTCCTGCAGGGTCTGAAGCTTTCTTT
>TRBJ1-6|TRBD1|TRBV28|.
CASSLSGQGRLAPLHF
TGTGCCAGCAGTCTTTCGGGACAGGGACGTTTGGCACCCCTCCACTTT
>TRBJ1-1|TRBD1|TRBV30|.
CAWASGTANTEAFF
TGTGCCTGGGCTTCCGGGACAGCTAACACTGAAGCTTTCTTT
>TRBJ2-7|.|TRBV5-4|once
CASRPAESYEQYF
TGTGCCAGCAGGCCGGCAGAGTCCTACGAGCAGTACTTC
>TRBJ1-2|.|TRBV9|few
CASSPSEYYGYTF
TGTGCCAGCAGCCCTTCGGAGTACTATGGCTACACCTTC
>TRBJ2-7|.|TRBV19|.
CASSPPQGSPYEQYF
TGTGCCAGTAGTCCCCCTCAAGGCAGCCCTTACGAGCAGTACTTC
>TRBJ1-1|.|TRBV18|.
CASSRLVLNTEAFF
TGTGCCAGCTCACGACTGGTCTTGAACACTGAAGCTTTCTTT
>TRBJ1-2|.|TRBV6-5|.
CASSLVQASNYGYTF
TGTGCCAGCAGTCTAGTGCAGGCGTCTAACTATGGCTACACCTTC
>TRBJ1-5|.|TRBV7-2|.
CASSSQPGTVGAPQHF
TGTGCCAGCAGCTCGCAACCAGGGACGGTTGGCGCGCCCCAGCATTTT